The present T cell receptor (beta chain) was sequenced within a study of T cell responses to AZD1222 COVID-19 vaccine. The CDR3 contains 13 residues. The V segment lost 8 bases and the J segment 5 bases; nucleotides outside the gene matches: 8. CDR1 and CDR2 from the germline V gene are SEHNR and FQNEAQ (reference sequence). Libraries were prepared by immunoSEQ multiplex PCR; TCRdb keeps only in-frame clonotypes and omits some of them. This table has about 120,000 clones, about 88% appearing once. The chain uses TRBV7-9 and TRBJ1-2, with 7 positions matching TRBD1. Sequencing was performed on peripheral blood, taken on day 0 of AZD1222 vaccination. This TCR derives from an adult in good health. CDR3 in DNA: TGTGCCAGCGACAGGGATATCTCGTATGGCTACACCTTC. Encoded protein: CASDRDISYGYTF.